Reported below is one T cell receptor (beta chain). It lacks a known antigen. No much larger clone is present one base from it, and per-base qualities are unavailable. Using the deep immunoSEQ assay, multiplex PCR amplified TCR CDR3 regions from genomic DNA. Extracted genomic DNA from each cell subset was distributed evenly across all wells of several immunoSEQ 96-well plates, and each plate was treated as a replicate. For sorted subsets, around 200 ng genomic DNA, equal to tens of thousands of T cell genomes, was loaded into each replicate PCR. The purified libraries were quantified using a Qubit 3.0 fluorometer, sized with a Bioanalyzer 2100, and then quantified again using the KAPA Library Quantification kit. Every immunoSEQ 96-well plate was sequenced on a separate single-read 150-cycle Illumina NextSeq 550 flow cell. The published analysis was carried out like this. Because the immunoSEQ output held only junctional sequences and lacked quality scores, the filtering could not match the filtering applied to full-length reads. Sequences were annotated with PyIR, a Python wrapper for IgBLAST v1.9, and V/J genes and CDR3 were assigned using IMGT germline references. Any read was removed if the V/J assignment was weak (E-value above 1e-6), the CDR3 was missing, or the read contained stop codons, out-of-frame junctions, or ambiguous translated residues. V3J clonotypes were defined by identical inferred V gene, J gene, and CDR3 amino acid sequence. Percentage overlap between repertoires was computed as shared unique clonotypes divided by the size of the smaller repertoire. RTK rarefaction, the Chao1 estimator, and Recon v2.1 estimates of unobserved clonotypes were used to assess repertoire richness. Generation probabilities for all TCRbeta clonotypes obtained by the gDNA method from a handful of donors were computed using OLGA. TCRdb took this table from immuneACCESS and kept in-frame rearrangements with V and J called. Such tables lack part of the clones; where checked against another copy, unresolved V genes explain under half of the gap, and the rest is unexplained. V, J and clone size are those of that table, while D and trimming were read from the DNA. This sample has more than 2,000,000 clones in its table, and approximately 95% of those were observed once. Clones ranked in the top ten supply about 0.41% of the sample.

Healthy HIV-negative adults with no recently reported acute infections or vaccinations were included as donors. All donors were Caucasian adults living in Nashville, Tennessee, USA. Magnetic negative selection was used to enrich CD4+ T cells, after which naive cells were positively selected on CD45RA and the negative fraction became the memory subset. Blood was collected by leukapheresis, and PBMCs were isolated by Ficoll-Histopaque density gradient centrifugation and then cryopreserved in liquid nitrogen vapor phase. Analytical flow cytometry was used to check the purity and quantity of every magnetically sorted T cell population. From each sorted fraction, genomic DNA was isolated and quantified by UV absorbance on a Nanodrop 2000c. These data originate in a study of shared clonotypes between healthy human individuals (dated by TCRdb to 2020 to 2021). Notes on the research overall: A few men and two women, aged 18 to 49 years, made up the cohort. To estimate repertoire size and how much clonotype sharing occurs between individuals, the study deeply sequenced the blood TCR repertoires of several healthy adults. To increase sequencing depth and limit assay-specific biases, different laboratories used diverse techniques to prepare libraries and sequence TCR repertoires. Each donor's leukapheresis produced roughly between roughly 0.9 and 9 billion PBMCs. For each donor, CD4 naive and CD4 memory were each run on three plates, CD8 naive on two plates, and CD8 memory on one plate.

Summary of the overall study and its limitations: Pairwise subsampling indicated that sequencing depth was expected to affect the degree of clonotype sharing among donors. Clonotypes shared by all four sorted-subset donors showed higher generation probabilities than non-shared clonotypes. Sampling was restricted to blood, and TCR repertoires in tissues likely differ from the TCR repertoires found in blood. Naive subsets generally had larger estimated clonotype richness than memory subsets. Because the study included only a small number of donors, the genetic and exposure-history diversity represented was limited. Sharing across a few donors was observed for around 5% of naive CD4, under 4% of naive CD8, about 2.3% of memory CD4, and approximately 0.41% of memory CD8 clonotypes. Even with the large sequencing depth, rarefaction of the sorted-subset datasets indicated that sequencing was incomplete.

Trimming takes 1 base from V and 3 bases from J, and the germline ends sit 19 bases apart. The germline V gene sets CDR1 to SGHRS and CDR2 to YFSETQ. Its CDR3 holds 17 amino acids, cysteine through phenylalanine. Solely the CDR3 DNA is kept, with 51 bases framed from the first base. The chain is encoded by TRBV5-1 joined to TRBJ1-1; a weak D assignment points to TRBD1 (5 bases agree). The sequenced sample was naive CD4+ T cells from PBMCs. This sample's cell subset or site label indicates: CD45RA+ positively selected. The TCR originated in a man younger than 35 in good health. Some clones in this sample may be carry-over from other donors' samples. The nucleotide sequence reads as follows: TGCGCCAGCAGCTTGACCGCCGGGACGCTGGGTTACACTGAAGCTTTCTTT. It specifies CASSLTAGTLGYTEAFF.